This T cell receptor (beta chain) originates from a study of T-cell memory formation after mild COVID-19 (dated by TCRdb to the early 2020s). In the study overall: TCR sequence clusters from the two donors were found to be largely donor specific. In two donors, T-cell clones that expanded and contracted after mild COVID-19 were tracked by sequencing TCRalpha and TCRbeta repertoires over time. Two young, previously healthy adult volunteers made up the cohort, one male and one female. The study at large found these results: SARS-CoV-2 specificity was not confirmed for the second-wave clones peaking on day 37. Contracting CD4+ clones turned up mainly in the CM and EM memory subsets, whereas EMRA was where CD8+ clones were enriched. Some responding clones were found in pre-infection memory, which suggests that pre-existing cross-reactive memory T cells took part in the SARS-CoV-2 response. Clones that contracted from day 15 to 85 showed balanced CD4/CD8 phenotypes, whereas a second wave of clones that expanded from day 15 to 37 leaned towards CD4+. The study covered only a couple of mild cases, and larger cohorts including severe cases with pre-infection samples were considered necessary.

CDR1 and CDR2 are read off the germline V gene as SQVTM and ANQGSEA. V ends up 3 bases short and J 6 bases short, with an unmatched junction base count of 8. The CDR3 goes from the cysteine to the phenylalanine over 14 residues. Just CDR3 DNA is preserved here, 42 bases in frame from base 1. Instrument on record: Illumina NovaSeq 6000. cDNA libraries for TCRalpha and TCRbeta were prepared by 5'RACE using constant-segment primers, with sample barcodes and unique molecular identifiers added. RNA was extracted from every sample with Trizol reagent. Library amplification was performed in two PCR steps, and a second sample barcode and Illumina TruSeq adapters were introduced in the second step. The libraries were sequenced on an Illumina NovaSeq using 2 x 150 bp paired-end reads. As for how the authors treated the data: With migec v1.2.7, reads were demultiplexed and then collapsed into UMI-guided consensus sequences. Using mixcr v2.1.11, UMI consensuses were aligned to TRA and TRB V and J templates and then assembled into clonotypes. Clonotypes were classified as expanded or contracted when called significant by both edgeR and NoisET, with noise models trained on biological replicates. For edgeR calls, the cutoffs were a false discovery rate-adjusted p below 0.01 and a log2 fold-change threshold of 1. PCA with hierarchical clustering of max-normalized trajectories of the 1000 most abundant clonotypes was used as exploratory dynamics analysis. The CD4 or CD8 phenotype of responding clones was assigned using the separately sequenced CD4+ and CD8+ repertoires. The public sequencing data were trimmed at Q25 with fastp and processed into clonotypes with MiXCR by TCRdb, which kept only in-frame beta chains. Identical CDR3 proteins give one entry, which carries the most common genes and DNA. Here the V and J calls rest on TCRdb's processing, not on the authors' analysis. The sample table shows about 39,000 distinct CDR3 sequences, and 6.1% are seen once. The ten largest clones add up to around 0.81% of the sample.

PBMCs were isolated by Ficoll-Paque density gradient centrifugation. At least ten counts were recorded for this clonotype. The clone's antigen remains unknown. One base away there is no much larger clone; base qualities are not given. The chain is encoded by TRBV29-1 joined to TRBJ2-3; 8 central nucleotides agree with TRBD2. This TCR derives from an adult who had mild COVID-19 (a few samples of this study predate the infection). The sample titles of this study are shuffled in the database, so cell type and time point are left out. The sequenced sample was PBMCs or a T cell subset sorted from them (not recorded which). The DNA is TGCAGCGTTGAGGAACGGGAGGGCCTCGATACGCAGTATTTT. The resulting protein is CSVEEREGLDTQYF.